Below are 6 T cell receptor beta chains sequenced from a single sample in a study of shared clonotypes between healthy human individuals. Profiling relied on immunoSEQ multiplex PCR, and the TCRdb table lists in-frame clones only, not all of them. The data contain 2 million to 2.5 million clones, 85% to 95% of them singletons. The sequenced sample was naive CD4+ T cells sorted from blood. Subset defined: CD45RA+ positively selected. These receptor sequences come from a man between 18 and 35 years old in good health.

The V gene is TRBV4-3, the J gene TRBJ2-1; 14 positions match TRBD2. Germline assignment: CDR1 LGHNA and CDR2 YSLEER. The J segment lost 4 bases and the V segment lost 0 bases, leaving 11 bases of the junction unmatched. The CDR3 consists of 20 residues. The CDR3 DNA is TGCGCCAGCAGCCAAGAGCCCGGACAGACTAGCGGGAGGGGGTACAATGAGCAGTTCTTC. It codes for CASSQEPGQTSGRGYNEQFF.

The chain recombines TRBV5-1 with TRBJ2-7, with D tentatively TRBD1 or TRBD2 (6 bases each). V was trimmed by 9 bases and J by 4 bases, leaving 23 bases between them. The V gene's germline CDR1 is SGHRS and CDR2 YFSETQ. The CDR3 runs to 15 residues. The CDR3 coding sequence is TGCGCCACCAGACTAGAACAGGGAATAGGGTACGAGCAGTACTTC. Translation gives CATRLEQGIGYEQYF.

The CDR3 reads CASSSHTETQYF. The CDR3, as DNA: TGTGCCAGCAGCTCGCACACGGAGACCCAGTACTTC. The chain has TRBV7-9 and TRBJ2-5; D gene ambiguous. This CDR3 has 12 amino acids. Germline assignment: CDR1 SEHNR and CDR2 FQNEAQ (reference sequence). Trimming removed 4 bases from V and 5 bases from J, with 8 bases in between.

Details on this clone: This specimen includes other DNA sequences encoding the same CDR3. The chain is built from TRBV30 and TRBJ2-1, with D possibly being TRBD2 (5 bases). CDR1 GTSNPN and CDR2 SVGIG come from the germline V gene (reference sequence). The CDR3 sequence is 12 residues long. V was clipped by 2 bases and J by 6 bases, with 8 bases between them. CDR3 DNA: TGTGCCTGGAGTAGAACTAGCAATGAGCAGTTCTTC. This codes for CAWSRTSNEQFF. Filled out from reference TRBV30 and TRBJ2-1, the complete variable domain reads SQTIHQWPATLVQPVGSPLSLECTVEGTSNPNLYWYRQAAGRGLQLLFYSVGIGQISSEVPQNLSASRPQDRQFILSSKKLLLSDSGFYLCAWSRTSNEQFFGPGTRLTVL.

The chain has TRBV5-1 and TRBJ2-2; possible D gene TRBD2, 5 bases. This CDR3 spans 13 amino acids. The V and J ends lost 4 bases and 8 bases respectively, with 12 bases between them. CDR1 and CDR2 (germline): SGHRS, YFSETQ. The CDR3 is CASSGDGGGELFF. CDR3 DNA sequence: TGCGCCAGCAGCGGGGATGGAGGAGGGGAGCTGTTTTTT.

The rearrangement joins TRBV18 to TRBJ2-2, with D possibly TRBD2 on 5 matching bases. Germline V gene lookup returns CDR1 KGHSH and CDR2 LQKENI. CDR3 length: 17 residues. The V end lost 3 bases, the J end lost 0 bases, and 14 bases lay between the germline ends. CDR3 DNA sequence: TGTGCCAGCTCACCCCTTTTAGCGCCCGCGAACACCGGGGAGCTGTTTTTT. This gives the protein CASSPLLAPANTGELFF.